A selection of T cell receptor beta chains follows, all from one sample in a study of T cell repertoires in cytomegalovirus infection. TCRdb re-called the reads with MiXCR, one entry per CDR3 protein. The table has approximately 180,000 distinct CDR3 sequences, 17% seen once. Material: CD8+ T cells from PBMCs. These receptors came from a human donor in good health (CMV status not recorded). Some clones in this sample may be carry-over from other donors' samples. The CDR3 runs from the conserved cysteine through the conserved F or W. Each record gives: clone size, J gene, V gene, D gene, CDR3 DNA, CDR3 protein. The D gene is left open where the match is weak. Only part of the rows carry a size: once, few, many, or a class if the clone is expanded.

size: few; J: TRBJ1-1; V: TRBV6-6; D: -; DNA: TGTGCCAGCAGTTACGAGGGAACAGTCAACACTGAAGCTTTCTTT; CDR3: CASSYEGTVNTEAFF
size: once; J: TRBJ1-3; V: TRBV6-2/TRBV6-3; D: -; DNA: TGTGCCAGCAGTGACCGACAGCGACCCTCTGGAAACACCATATGTTTT; CDR3: CASSDRQRPSGNTICF
size: few; J: TRBJ2-7; V: TRBV4-1; D: TRBD1; DNA: TGCGCCAGCAGCTTTGTTGGACAGGGGTCCTACGAGCAGTACTTC; CDR3: CASSFVGQGSYEQYF
size: -; J: TRBJ1-2; V: TRBV7-2; D: -; DNA: TGTGCCAGCAGCTCGTACGACAGCCCTCTCGGCGGCTACACCTTC; CDR3: CASSSYDSPLGGYTF
size: -; J: TRBJ1-1; V: TRBV9; D: -; DNA: TGTGCCAGCAGCGTCGCAGGGAGCACTGAAGCTTTCTTT; CDR3: CASSVAGSTEAFF
size: few; J: TRBJ2-7; V: TRBV7-2; D: -; DNA: TGTGCCAGCAGCCTGGCCGAGGGACAAAACCCCTACGAGCAGTACTTC; CDR3: CASSLAEGQNPYEQYF
size: -; J: TRBJ1-1; V: TRBV29-1; D: -; DNA: TGCAGCGTCCTGGGGCTTCACACTGAAGCTTTCTTT; CDR3: CSVLGLHTEAFF
size: -; J: TRBJ1-1; V: TRBV4-1; D: -; DNA: TGCGCCAGCAGCCAAGATAACCTGGGGGCAGATGGAGCTTTCTTT; CDR3: CASSQDNLGADGAFF
size: few; J: TRBJ1-1; V: TRBV20-1; D: -; DNA: TGCAGTGCTAGGACAGGATTCATGAACACTGAAGCTTTCTTT; CDR3: CSARTGFMNTEAFF
size: -; J: TRBJ1-3; V: TRBV14; D: TRBD1; DNA: TGTGCCAGCAGCCGGGGGGGACAGGGGTTACGAGGAAACACCATATATTTT; CDR3: CASSRGGQGLRGNTIYF
size: few; J: TRBJ2-4; V: TRBV12-3/TRBV12-4; D: -; DNA: TGTGCCAGCAGTTTAGGAGGGGCCAAAAACATTCAGTACTTC; CDR3: CASSLGGAKNIQYF
size: -; J: TRBJ1-3; V: TRBV12-3/TRBV12-4; D: -; DNA: TGTGCCAGCAGTCCTGCGAGCTCTGGAAACACCATATATTTT; CDR3: CASSPASSGNTIYF
size: -; J: TRBJ1-1; V: TRBV7-6; D: -; DNA: TGTGCCAGCAGCTTAGGTCGTGGGTGGACGGAAGCTTTCTTT; CDR3: CASSLGRGWTEAFF
size: many; J: TRBJ2-1; V: TRBV10-2; D: -; DNA: TGCGCCAGCAGTGATGGATTTTCGTTATCCTACAATGAGCAGTTCTTC; CDR3: CASSDGFSLSYNEQFF
size: few; J: TRBJ2-7; V: TRBV20-1; D: -; DNA: TGCAGTGCTAAAAAGCGACAGGCCTACGAGCAGTACTTC; CDR3: CSAKKRQAYEQYF
size: -; J: TRBJ2-5; V: TRBV13; D: -; DNA: TGTGCCAGCAGCTATCGGGCAAGAGAGACCCAGTACTTC; CDR3: CASSYRARETQYF
size: few; J: TRBJ1-4; V: TRBV6-5; D: TRBD1; DNA: TGTGCCAGCAGCCGTGGACAGGGGAATGAAAAACTGTTTTTT; CDR3: CASSRGQGNEKLFF
size: -; J: TRBJ2-1; V: TRBV7-6; D: -; DNA: TGTGCCAGCAGCTTAGCGCATGGGGTTAGGGACAATGAGCAGTTCTTC; CDR3: CASSLAHGVRDNEQFF
size: -; J: TRBJ2-7; V: TRBV5-6; D: -; DNA: TGTGCCAGCAGCTTGGGGACGGCCGTCTACGAGCAGTACTTC; CDR3: CASSLGTAVYEQYF